This T cell receptor beta chain is from a study of T cell responses to AZD1222 COVID-19 vaccine. Trimming removed 1 base at V and 8 bases at J, with 20 bases between. CDR3 length equals 16 residues. Per germline, CDR1 SEHNR and CDR2 FQNEAQ (reference sequence). Assay: immunoSEQ multiplex PCR; the TCRdb copy retains only in-frame clones and omits some. In the table there are 150,000 to 200,000 clones, 85% to 95% of which are singletons. This chain links TRBV7-9 with TRBJ1-2; tentatively, D is TRBD1 (5 bases). This TCR was sampled from an adult in good health. Sequences were derived from peripheral blood, sampled on day 0 of AZD1222 vaccination. CDR3 sequence (DNA): TGTGCCAGCAGCTTAGGGGCTGGCAGGGCACCGGGGGGCTACACCTTC. Amino acid sequence: CASSLGAGRAPGGYTF.